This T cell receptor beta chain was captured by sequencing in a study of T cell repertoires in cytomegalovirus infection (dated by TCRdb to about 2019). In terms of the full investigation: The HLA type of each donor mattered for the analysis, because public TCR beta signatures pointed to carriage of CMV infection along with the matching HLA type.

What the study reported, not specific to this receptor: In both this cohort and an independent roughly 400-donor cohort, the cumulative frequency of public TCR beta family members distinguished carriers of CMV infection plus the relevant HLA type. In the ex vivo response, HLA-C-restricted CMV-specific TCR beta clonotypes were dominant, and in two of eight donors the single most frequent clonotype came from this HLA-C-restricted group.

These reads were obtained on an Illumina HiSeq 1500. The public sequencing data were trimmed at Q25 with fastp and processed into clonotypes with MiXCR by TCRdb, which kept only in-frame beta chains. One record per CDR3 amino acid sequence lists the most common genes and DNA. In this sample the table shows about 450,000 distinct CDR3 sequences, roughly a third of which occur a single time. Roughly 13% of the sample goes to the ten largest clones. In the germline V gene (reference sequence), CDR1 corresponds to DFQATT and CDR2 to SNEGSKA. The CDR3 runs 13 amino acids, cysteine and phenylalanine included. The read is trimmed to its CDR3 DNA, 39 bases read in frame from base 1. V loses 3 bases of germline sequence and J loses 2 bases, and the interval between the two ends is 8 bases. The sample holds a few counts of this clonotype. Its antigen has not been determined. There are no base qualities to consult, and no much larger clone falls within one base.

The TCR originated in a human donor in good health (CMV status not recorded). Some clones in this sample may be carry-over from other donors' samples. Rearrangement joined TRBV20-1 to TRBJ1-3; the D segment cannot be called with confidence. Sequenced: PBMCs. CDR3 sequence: CSARNGPGNTIYF. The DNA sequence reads TGCAGTGCTAGGAATGGTCCTGGAAACACCATATATTTT.